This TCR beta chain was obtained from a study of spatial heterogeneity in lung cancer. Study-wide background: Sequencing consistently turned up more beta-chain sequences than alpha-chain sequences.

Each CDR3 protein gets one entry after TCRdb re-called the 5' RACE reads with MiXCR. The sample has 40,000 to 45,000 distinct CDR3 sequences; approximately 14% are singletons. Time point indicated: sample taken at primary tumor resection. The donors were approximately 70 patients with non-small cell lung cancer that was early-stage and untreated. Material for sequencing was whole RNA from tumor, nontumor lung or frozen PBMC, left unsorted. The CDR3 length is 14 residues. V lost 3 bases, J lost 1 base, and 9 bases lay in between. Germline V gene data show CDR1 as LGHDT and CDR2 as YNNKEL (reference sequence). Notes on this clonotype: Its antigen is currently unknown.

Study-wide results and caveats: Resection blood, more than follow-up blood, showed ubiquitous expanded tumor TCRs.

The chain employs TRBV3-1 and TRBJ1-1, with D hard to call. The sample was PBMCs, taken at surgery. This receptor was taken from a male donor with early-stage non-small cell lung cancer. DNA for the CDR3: TGTGCCAGCAGCCATCAGGTGGGGAACACTGAAGCTTTCTTT. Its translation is CASSHQVGNTEAFF.